This T cell receptor (beta chain) stems from a study of shared clonotypes between healthy human individuals. The wider study: Each donor had three CD4 naive, three CD4 memory, two CD8 naive and one CD8 memory plate.

Trimming removed 7 bases at V and 1 base at J, with 10 bases between. This CDR3 is 12 amino acids long. Germline V gene sequence: CDR1 SQVTM, CDR2 ANQGSEA. Only in-frame clones appear in the TCRdb table, and some are missing; sequencing was by immunoSEQ multiplex PCR. The repertoire holds approximately 2.3 million clones, about 92% seen once, with under 0.45% in the top ten. With regard to this clone: The antigen is unknown.

General observations from the study: Shared across several donors were around 5% of the naive CD4 clonotypes.

V is TRBV29-1 and J is TRBJ1-1; D is perhaps TRBD1 (6 bases). Sequencing was performed on naive CD4+ T cells from PBMCs. This sample's subset: CD45RA+ positively selected. This sequence originates from a man between 18 and 29 years old in good health. Some clones in this sample may be carry-over from other donors' samples. CDR3 in DNA: TGCAGCGGCGACAGGAGGAACACTGAAGCTTTCTTT. Protein sequence: CSGDRRNTEAFF.